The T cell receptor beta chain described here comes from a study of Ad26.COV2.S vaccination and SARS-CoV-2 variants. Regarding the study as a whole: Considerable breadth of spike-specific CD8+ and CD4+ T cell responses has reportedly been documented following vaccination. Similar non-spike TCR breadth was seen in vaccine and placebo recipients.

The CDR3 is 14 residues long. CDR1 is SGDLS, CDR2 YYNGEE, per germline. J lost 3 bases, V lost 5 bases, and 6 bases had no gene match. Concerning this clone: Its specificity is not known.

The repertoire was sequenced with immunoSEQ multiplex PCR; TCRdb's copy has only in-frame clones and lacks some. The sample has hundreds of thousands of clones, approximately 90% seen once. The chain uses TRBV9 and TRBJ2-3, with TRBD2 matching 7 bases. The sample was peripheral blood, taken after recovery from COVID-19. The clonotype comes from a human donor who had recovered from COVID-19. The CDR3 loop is CASRGGLRTDTQYF. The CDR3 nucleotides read TGTGCCAGCAGGGGAGGGCTAAGGACAGATACGCAGTATTTT.